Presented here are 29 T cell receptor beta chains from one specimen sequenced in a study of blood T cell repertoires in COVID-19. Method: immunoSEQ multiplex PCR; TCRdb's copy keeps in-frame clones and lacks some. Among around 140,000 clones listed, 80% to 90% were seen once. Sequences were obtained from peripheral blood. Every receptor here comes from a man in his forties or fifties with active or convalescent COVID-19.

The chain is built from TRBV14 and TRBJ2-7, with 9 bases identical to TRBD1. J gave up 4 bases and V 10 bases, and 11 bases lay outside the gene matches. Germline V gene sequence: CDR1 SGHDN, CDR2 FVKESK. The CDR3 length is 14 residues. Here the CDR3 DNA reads TGTGCCACCAAAGTAGGGACAGGGCCTTACGAGCAGTACTTC. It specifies CATKVGTGPYEQYF.

CDR3: CASLGPLYQPQHF. The DNA for the CDR3 is TGTGCCAGCTTGGGGCCGCTCTATCAGCCCCAGCATTTT. This sequence joins TRBV28 and TRBJ1-5; perhaps TRBD1 as D (5 bases). This CDR3 is built from 13 residues. V was trimmed by 8 bases and J by 5 bases, leaving 13 bases between them. CDR1 and CDR2 (germline): MDHEN, SYDVKM.

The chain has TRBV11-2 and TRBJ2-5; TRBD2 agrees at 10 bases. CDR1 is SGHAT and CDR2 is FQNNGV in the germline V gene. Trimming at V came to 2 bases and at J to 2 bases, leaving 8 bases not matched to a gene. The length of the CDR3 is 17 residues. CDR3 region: CASSLTAGGRYQETQYF. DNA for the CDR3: TGTGCCAGCAGCTTAACAGCGGGGGGGCGGTATCAAGAGACCCAGTACTTC. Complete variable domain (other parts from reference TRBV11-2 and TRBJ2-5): EAGVAQSPRYKIIEKRQSVAFWCNPISGHATLYWYQQILGQGPKLLIQFQNNGVVDDSQLPKDRFSAERLKGVDSTLKIQPAKLEDSAVYLCASSLTAGGRYQETQYFGPGTRLLVL.

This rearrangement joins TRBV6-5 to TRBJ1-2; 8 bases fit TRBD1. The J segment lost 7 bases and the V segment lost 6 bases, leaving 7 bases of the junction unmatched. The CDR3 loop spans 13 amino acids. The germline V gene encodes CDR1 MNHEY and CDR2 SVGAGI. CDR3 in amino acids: CASSLQGDSGYTF. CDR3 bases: TGTGCCAGCAGCCTACAGGGGGATTCTGGCTACACCTTC.

This chain's CDR3 is CASSQIQGSGQETQYF. CDR3 nucleotides: TGCGCCAGCAGTCAGATACAAGGGTCGGGGCAAGAGACCCAGTACTTC. The rearrangement links TRBV23-1 to TRBJ2-5; maybe TRBD2 (5 bases). TRBV23-1 is marked as an open reading frame, function uncertain. The CDR3 is made up of 16 amino acids. Trimming shortened V by 3 bases and J by 2 bases, and 16 bases separated the two germline ends.

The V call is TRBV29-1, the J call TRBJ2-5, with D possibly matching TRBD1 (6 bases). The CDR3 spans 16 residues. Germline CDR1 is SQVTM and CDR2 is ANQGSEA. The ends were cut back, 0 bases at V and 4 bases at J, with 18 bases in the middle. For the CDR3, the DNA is TGCAGCGTTGAAGAGGCCTCAGGGAAGGGGGTAGAGACCCAGTACTTC. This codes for CSVEEASGKGVETQYF.

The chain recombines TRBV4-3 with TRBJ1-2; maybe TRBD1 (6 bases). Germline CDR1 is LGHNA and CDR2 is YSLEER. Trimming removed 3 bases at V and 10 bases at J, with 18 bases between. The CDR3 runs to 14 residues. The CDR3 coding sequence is TGCGCCAGCAGCCAGTCGTCTCGTACAGGGATCTACACCTTC. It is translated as CASSQSSRTGIYTF.

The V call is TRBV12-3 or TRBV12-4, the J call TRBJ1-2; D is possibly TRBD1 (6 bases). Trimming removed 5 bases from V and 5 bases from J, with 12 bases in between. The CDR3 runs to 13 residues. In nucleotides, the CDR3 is TGTGCCAGCAGTACACAGGGAAGGTATGGCTACACCTTC. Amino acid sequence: CASSTQGRYGYTF.

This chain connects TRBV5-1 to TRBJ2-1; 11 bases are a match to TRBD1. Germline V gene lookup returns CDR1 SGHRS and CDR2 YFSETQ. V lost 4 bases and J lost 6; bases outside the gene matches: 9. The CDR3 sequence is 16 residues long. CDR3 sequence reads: CASSPQRDRGGNEQFF. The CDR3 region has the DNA TGCGCCAGCAGCCCGCAGAGGGACAGGGGGGGCAATGAGCAGTTCTTC.

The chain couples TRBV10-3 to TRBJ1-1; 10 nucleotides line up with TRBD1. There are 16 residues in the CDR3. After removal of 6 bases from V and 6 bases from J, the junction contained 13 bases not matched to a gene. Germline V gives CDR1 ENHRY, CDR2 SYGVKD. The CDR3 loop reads CAIRKDRGQGAPEAFF. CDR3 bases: TGTGCCATCAGGAAAGACAGGGGGCAAGGCGCTCCTGAAGCTTTCTTT.

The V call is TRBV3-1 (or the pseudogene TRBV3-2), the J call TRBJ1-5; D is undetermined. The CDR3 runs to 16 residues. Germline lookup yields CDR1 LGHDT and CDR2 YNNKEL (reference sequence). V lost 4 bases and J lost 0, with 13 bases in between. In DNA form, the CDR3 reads TGTGCCAGCAGCCCCTCAGGAGGGAGTAGCAATCAGCCCCAGCATTTT. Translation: CASSPSGGSSNQPQHF.

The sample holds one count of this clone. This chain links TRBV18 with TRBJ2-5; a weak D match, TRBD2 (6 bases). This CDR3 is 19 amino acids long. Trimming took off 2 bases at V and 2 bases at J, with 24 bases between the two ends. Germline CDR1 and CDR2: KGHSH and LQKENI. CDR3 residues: CASSPLTQGLYYGQETQYF. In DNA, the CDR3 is TGTGCCAGCTCACCATTAACTCAGGGACTTTATTACGGTCAAGAGACCCAGTACTTC.

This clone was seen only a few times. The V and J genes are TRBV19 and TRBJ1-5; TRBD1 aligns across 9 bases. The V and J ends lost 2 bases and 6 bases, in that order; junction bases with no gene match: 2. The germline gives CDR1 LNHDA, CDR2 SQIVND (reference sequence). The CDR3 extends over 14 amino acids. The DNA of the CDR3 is TGTGCCAGTAGTATAACAGGGGGCGGTCAGCCCCAGCATTTT. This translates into CASSITGGGQPQHF. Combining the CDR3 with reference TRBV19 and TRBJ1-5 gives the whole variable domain DGGITQSPKYLFRKEGQNVTLSCEQNLNHDAMYWYRQDPGQGLRLIYYSQIVNDFQKGDIAEGYSVSREKKESFPLTVTSAQKNPTAFYLCASSITGGGQPQHFGDGTRLSIL.

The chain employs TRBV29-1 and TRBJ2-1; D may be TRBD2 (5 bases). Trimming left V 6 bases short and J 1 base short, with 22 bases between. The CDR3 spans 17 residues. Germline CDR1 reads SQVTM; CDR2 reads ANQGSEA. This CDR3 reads CSVRTDVAFSSYNEQFF. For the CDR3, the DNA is TGCAGCGTCCGGACGGATGTAGCGTTCAGTTCCTACAATGAGCAGTTCTTC.

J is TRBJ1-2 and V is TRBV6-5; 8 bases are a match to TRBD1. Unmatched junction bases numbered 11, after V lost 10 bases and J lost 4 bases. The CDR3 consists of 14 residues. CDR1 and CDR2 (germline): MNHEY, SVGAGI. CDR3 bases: TGTGCCACCCCCCGGAGACAGGGGAGCTATGGCTACACCTTC. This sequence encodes CATPRRQGSYGYTF.

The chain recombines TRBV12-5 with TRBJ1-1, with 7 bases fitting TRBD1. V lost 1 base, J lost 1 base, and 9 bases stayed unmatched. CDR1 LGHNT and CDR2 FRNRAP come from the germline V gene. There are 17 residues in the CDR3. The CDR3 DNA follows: TGTGCTAGTGGTTTGGCTGGAGGGGGCGCGGGGAACACTGAAGCTTTCTTT. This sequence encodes CASGLAGGGAGNTEAFF.

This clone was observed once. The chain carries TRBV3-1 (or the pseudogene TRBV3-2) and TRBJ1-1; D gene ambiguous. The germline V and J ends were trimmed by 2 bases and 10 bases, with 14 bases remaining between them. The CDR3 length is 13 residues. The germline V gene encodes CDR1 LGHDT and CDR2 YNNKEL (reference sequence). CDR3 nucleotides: TGTGCCAGCAGCCAATCAGAGGAGGCGGGAGCTTTCTTT. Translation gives CASSQSEEAGAFF.

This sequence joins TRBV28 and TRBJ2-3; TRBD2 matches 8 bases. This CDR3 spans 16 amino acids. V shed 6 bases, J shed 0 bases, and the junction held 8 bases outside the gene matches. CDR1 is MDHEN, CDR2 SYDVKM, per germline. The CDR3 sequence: CASSSNSGTSTDTQYF. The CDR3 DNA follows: TGTGCCAGCAGCAGTAATAGCGGGACTAGCACAGATACGCAGTATTTT. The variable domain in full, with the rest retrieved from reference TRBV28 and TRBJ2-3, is DVKVTQSSRYLVKRTGEKVFLECVQDMDHENMFWYRQDPGLGLRLIYFSYDVKMKEKGDIPEGYSVSREKKERFSLILESASTNQTSMYLCASSSNSGTSTDTQYFGPGTRLTVL.

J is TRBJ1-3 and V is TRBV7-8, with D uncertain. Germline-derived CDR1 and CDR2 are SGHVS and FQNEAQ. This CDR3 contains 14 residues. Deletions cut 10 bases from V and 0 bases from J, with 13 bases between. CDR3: CATKNRSSGNTIYF. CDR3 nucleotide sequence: TGTGCCACCAAGAATAGGAGCTCTGGAAACACCATATATTTT.

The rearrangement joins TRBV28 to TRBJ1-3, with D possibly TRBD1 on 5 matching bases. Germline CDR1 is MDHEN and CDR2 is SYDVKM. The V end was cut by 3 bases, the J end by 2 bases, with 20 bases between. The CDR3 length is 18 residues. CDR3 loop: CASSFFRAGKETGNTIYF. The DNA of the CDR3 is TGTGCCAGCAGTTTTTTCCGGGCAGGGAAGGAGACTGGAAACACCATATATTTT.

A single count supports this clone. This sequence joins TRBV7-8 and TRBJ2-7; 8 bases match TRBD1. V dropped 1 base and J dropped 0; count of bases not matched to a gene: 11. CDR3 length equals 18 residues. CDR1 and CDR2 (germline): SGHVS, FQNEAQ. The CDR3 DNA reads TGTGCCAGCAGCTTAGTAAATCGGGGACAGGCGAGCTCCTACGAGCAGTACTTC. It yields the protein CASSLVNRGQASSYEQYF.

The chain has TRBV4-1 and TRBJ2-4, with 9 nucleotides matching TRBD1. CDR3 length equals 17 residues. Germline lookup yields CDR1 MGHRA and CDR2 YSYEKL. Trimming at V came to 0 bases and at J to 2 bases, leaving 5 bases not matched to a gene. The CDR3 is CASSQDRDRATKNIQYF. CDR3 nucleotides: TGCGCCAGCAGCCAAGATCGGGACAGGGCGACCAAAAACATTCAGTACTTC.

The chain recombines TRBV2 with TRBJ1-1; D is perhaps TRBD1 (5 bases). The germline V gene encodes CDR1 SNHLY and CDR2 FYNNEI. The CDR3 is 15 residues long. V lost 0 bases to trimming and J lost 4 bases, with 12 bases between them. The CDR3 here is CASSEAGGDGTEAFF. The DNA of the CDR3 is TGTGCCAGCAGTGAAGCGGGAGGGGACGGCACTGAAGCTTTCTTT. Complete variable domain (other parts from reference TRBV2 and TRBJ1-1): EPEVTQTPSHQVTQMGQEVILRCVPISNHLYFYWYRQILGQKVEFLVSFYNNEISEKSEIFDDQFSVERPDGSNFTLKIRSTKLEDSAMYFCASSEAGGDGTEAFFGQGTRLTVV.

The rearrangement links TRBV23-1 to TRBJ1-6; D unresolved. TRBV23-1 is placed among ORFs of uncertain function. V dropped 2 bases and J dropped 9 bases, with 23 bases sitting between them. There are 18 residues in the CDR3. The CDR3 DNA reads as TGCGCCAGCAGTCAACCTCACCATTTACTCTCGGGGAGTTCACCCCTCCACTTT. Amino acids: CASSQPHHLLSGSSPLHF.

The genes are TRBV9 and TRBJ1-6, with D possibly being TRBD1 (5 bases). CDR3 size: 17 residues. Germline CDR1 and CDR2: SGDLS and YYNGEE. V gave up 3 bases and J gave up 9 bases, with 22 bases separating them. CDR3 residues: CASSASSKGVGGSPLHF. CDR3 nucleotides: TGTGCCAGCAGCGCCTCCTCGAAGGGCGTGGGGGGTTCACCCCTCCACTTT.

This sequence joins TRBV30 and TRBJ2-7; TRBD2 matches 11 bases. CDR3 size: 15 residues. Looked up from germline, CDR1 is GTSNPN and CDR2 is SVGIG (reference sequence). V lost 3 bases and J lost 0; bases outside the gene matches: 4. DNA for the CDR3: TGTGCCTGGAGCTTAGCGGGAGGGTTCTCCTACGAGCAGTACTTC. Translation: CAWSLAGGFSYEQYF.

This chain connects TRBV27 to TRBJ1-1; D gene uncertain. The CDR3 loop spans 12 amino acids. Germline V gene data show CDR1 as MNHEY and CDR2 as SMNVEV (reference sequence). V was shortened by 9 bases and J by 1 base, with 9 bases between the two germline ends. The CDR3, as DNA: TGTGCCAGTCGGGGAACGAACACTGAAGCTTTCTTT. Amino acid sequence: CASRGTNTEAFF.

The CDR3 coding sequence is TGCGCCAGCAGCCCCGAAACAGGGGGCGGTAATGAAAAACTGTTTTTT. Translated, it gives CASSPETGGGNEKLFF. This chain links TRBV4-1 with TRBJ1-4; 9 bases align to TRBD1. The V gene end was trimmed by 4 bases and the J gene end by 4 bases; junction bases not matched to a gene: 7. CDR1 MGHRA and CDR2 YSYEKL come from the germline V gene. CDR3 length: 16 amino acids.

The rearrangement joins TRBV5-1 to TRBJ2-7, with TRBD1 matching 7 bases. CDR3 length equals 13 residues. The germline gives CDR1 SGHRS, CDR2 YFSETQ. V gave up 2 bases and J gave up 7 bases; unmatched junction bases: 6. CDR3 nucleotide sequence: TGCGCCAGCAGCTTACATTCAGGGGGTGAGCAGTACTTC. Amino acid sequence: CASSLHSGGEQYF.